This is a list of T cell receptor beta chains from one sample in a study of blood T cell repertoires in COVID-19. TCRdb's table, derived via immunoSEQ multiplex PCR, lists solely in-frame clones and lacks some. The data contain around 140,000 clones, around 79% of them seen just once; the ten biggest clones take up about 3.2%. Material for sequencing was PBMCs or T cells enriched from blood (not recorded which). The receptors shown here come from a woman aged 45-60 years who had recovered from COVID-19. Both conserved end residues are part of each CDR3. A D gene is named only where the DNA matches it firmly. Size values are once, few and many counts, or a class for expanded clones, and some rows have none.

clone size	D gene	J gene	V gene	CDR3 DNA	CDR3 protein
-	TRBD1	TRBJ2-7	TRBV6-5	TGTGCCAGCAGTCTCCGGACAGGGGGCTACGAGCAGTACTTC	CASSLRTGGYEQYF
once	-	TRBJ1-1	TRBV12-3/TRBV12-4	TGTGCCAGCAGTCTTCATACATCACCTGAAGCTTTCTTT	CASSLHTSPEAFF
once	-	TRBJ2-3	TRBV3-1/TRBV3-2	TGTGCCAGCAGCTTAGCGATCAGCACAGATACGCAGTATTTT	CASSLAISTDTQYF
-	TRBD1	TRBJ1-5	TRBV4-1	TGCGCCAGCAGCCCCGGGACAGGGGCAAATCAGCCCCAGCATTTT	CASSPGTGANQPQHF
once	-	TRBJ1-6	TRBV9	TGTGCCAGCAGCGGGGGCCAGGGCTCCTATAATTCACCCCTCCACTTT	CASSGGQGSYNSPLHF
-	-	TRBJ1-5	TRBV30	TGTGCCTGGAGTGTACAAGAAAATCAGCCCCAGCATTTT	CAWSVQENQPQHF
-	-	TRBJ2-1	TRBV3-1/TRBV3-2	TGTGCCAGCAGCCTCTCCGAGCCTGAGCAGTTCTTC	CASSLSEPEQFF
few	-	TRBJ2-7	TRBV7-9	TGTGCCAGCAGCTTAGGGGGCACCCTCCTAATCTACGAGCAGTACTTC	CASSLGGTLLIYEQYF
-	-	TRBJ1-2	TRBV19	TGTGCCAGTAGTCCGTGGACAGACTATGGCTACACCTTC	CASSPWTDYGYTF
-	TRBD1	TRBJ1-3	TRBV28	TGTGCCAGCACCCTAAGGGACAGGTTAGCCACCATATATTTT	CASTLRDRLATIYF
few	-	TRBJ2-1	TRBV28	TGTGCCAGCAATTCCCCTCCGGTCCCCTACAATGAGCAGTTCTTC	CASNSPPVPYNEQFF
-	-	TRBJ2-7	TRBV3-1/TRBV3-2	TGTGCCAGCAGACCTCGGGGTACCTACGAGCAGTACTTC	CASRPRGTYEQYF
-	TRBD1	TRBJ2-3	TRBV4-1	TGCGCCAGCAGCCTCGAGGGACAGCACACAGATACGCAGTATTTT	CASSLEGQHTDTQYF
-	TRBD1	TRBJ2-7	TRBV2	TGTGCCAGCAGCCCCCAGGGGGCCCCGCCGTATTTCAGCTACGAGCAGTACTTC	CASSPQGAPPYFSYEQYF
-	TRBD2	TRBJ2-7	TRBV3-1/TRBV3-2	TGTGCCAGCAGCCCGATAGCGGGGGGGAGCTACGAGCAGTACTTC	CASSPIAGGSYEQYF
-	TRBD2	TRBJ2-5	TRBV5-4	TGTGCCAGCAGCTTGGGCGGGGGGGGACGAATGGCCCAGTACTTC	CASSLGGGGRMAQYF
-	-	TRBJ1-5	TRBV10-3	TGTGCCATCAGTGAGTCGGGCAGTAAGGCAAGCAATCAGCCCCAGCATTTT	CAISESGSKASNQPQHF
-	-	TRBJ1-1	TRBV19	TGTGCCAGTAGTAGGGGACAACTGAACACTGAAGCTTTCTTT	CASSRGQLNTEAFF
-	-	TRBJ1-3	TRBV7-6	TGTGCCAGCAGCTTAGAGAAGTGGACAGTCGGAAACACCATATATTTT	CASSLEKWTVGNTIYF
-	TRBD1	TRBJ2-7	TRBV5-1	TGCGCCAGCAGCACCGGGACAGTTCCGGGCTACGAGCAGTACTTC	CASSTGTVPGYEQYF
-	TRBD2	TRBJ2-5	TRBV10-1	TGCGCCAGCAGTGAGTCGATCCGGGGGGAAGTGGAGACCCAGTACTTC	CASSESIRGEVETQYF
-	TRBD1	TRBJ1-5	TRBV3-1/TRBV3-2	TGTGCCAGCAGCCCGGGACAGAGAACAAAGAATAGCAATCAGCCCCAGCATTTT	CASSPGQRTKNSNQPQHF
-	-	TRBJ1-1	TRBV2	TGTGCCAGCAGAGAGACCCAGGGAACTGAAGCTTTCTTT	CASRETQGTEAFF
-	-	TRBJ2-5	TRBV12-5	TGTGCTAGTGGTTTGGGCGGACTACTCGAGACCCAGTACTTC	CASGLGGLLETQYF
-	-	TRBJ2-5	TRBV7-3	TGTGCCAGCAGCTCCTACGGGGGGCTAGAGACCCAGTACTTC	CASSSYGGLETQYF
-	TRBD2	TRBJ2-7	TRBV19	TGTGCCAGTAGTCCCACGGGACTAGGAATGGGTGAGCAGTACTTC	CASSPTGLGMGEQYF
-	TRBD2	TRBJ2-7	TRBV9	TGTGCCAGCAGCGTAGGAAGGGGAGGGTCCTACGAGCAGTACTTC	CASSVGRGGSYEQYF
-	TRBD2	TRBJ2-5	TRBV4-1	TGCGCCAGCAGCCGCGGGACTACGCAAGAGACCCAGTACTTC	CASSRGTTQETQYF
-	TRBD1	TRBJ1-1	TRBV12-3/TRBV12-4	TGTGCCAGCAGACCCAGGGGGACTGAAGCTTTCTTT	CASRPRGTEAFF
-	-	TRBJ1-1	TRBV5-1	TGCGCCAGCAGCTTGGGGGAAGGGAGTGGTGCTTTCTTT	CASSLGEGSGAFF
-	-	TRBJ2-3	TRBV9	TGTGCCAGCGGGGGCCGACGGGAGGAGGCCACAGATACGCAGTATTTT	CASGGRREEATDTQYF
-	-	TRBJ1-5	TRBV6-5	TGTGCCAGCAGTCCAGTGGGGCGAATCAATCAGCCCCAGCATTTT	CASSPVGRINQPQHF
-	TRBD1	TRBJ2-6	TRBV18	TGTGCCAGCTCTGCTTCATACGGACAGGGGGCGCATGGGGCCAACGTCCTGACTTTC	CASSASYGQGAHGANVLTF
-	TRBD1	TRBJ2-3	TRBV9	TGTGCCAGCAGCCTTAGACAGGGGGAGTTTGGGGATACGCAGTATTTT	CASSLRQGEFGDTQYF
-	-	TRBJ1-2	TRBV7-4	TGTGCCACCTTCGACCGGCGGTTATCAGCTAACTATGGCTACACCTTC	CATFDRRLSANYGYTF
-	TRBD2	TRBJ2-5	TRBV19	TGTGCCAGTAGTATTGGACTAGCGGAGCCCCAAGAGACCCAGTACTTC	CASSIGLAEPQETQYF
-	TRBD1	TRBJ2-7	TRBV5-1	TGCGCCAGCAGCTTTTTTAGGGACAGGGGGCCCGAGCAGTACTTC	CASSFFRDRGPEQYF
-	TRBD1	TRBJ1-2	TRBV6-5	TGTGCCAGCAGCAATCCCGGGACAGGGAATACTGGCTACACCTTC	CASSNPGTGNTGYTF
-	-	TRBJ1-1	TRBV7-9	TGTGCCAGCAGCTTACCTGGCGGTCGGAACACTGAAGCTTTCTTT	CASSLPGGRNTEAFF
-	TRBD1	TRBJ2-7	TRBV5-1	TGCGCCAGCAGCTTGAATATATGGGACAGCTACGAGCAGTACTTC	CASSLNIWDSYEQYF
once	TRBD1	TRBJ1-5	TRBV10-3	TGTGCCATCGCACAGGGGATCGGCAATCAGCCCCAGCATTTT	CAIAQGIGNQPQHF
-	-	TRBJ2-7	TRBV28	TGTGCCAGCAGGGAGGGGTCCTACGAGCAGTACTTC	CASREGSYEQYF
-	-	TRBJ2-7	TRBV16	TGTGCCAGCAGCCAAACAGGGAGCTACGAGCAGTACTTC	CASSQTGSYEQYF
few	TRBD1	TRBJ1-2	TRBV29-1	TGCAGCGTTGCCATGACCGACAGGGCCTATGGCTACACCTTC	CSVAMTDRAYGYTF
-	-	TRBJ1-1	TRBV11-3	TGTGCCAGCAGCCAGTGGCGGGGCACTGAAGCTTTCTTT	CASSQWRGTEAFF
-	-	TRBJ1-5	TRBV27	TGTGCCAGCAGTCCCGGGACACCCAAAAGGAGCAATCAGCCCCAGCATTTT	CASSPGTPKRSNQPQHF
-	-	TRBJ1-4	TRBV7-9	TGTGCCAGCAGCCTAGGGGGAGCAGGAGAAAAACTGTTTTTT	CASSLGGAGEKLFF
few	TRBD1	TRBJ2-2	TRBV9	TGTGCCAGCAGCCCCCGACAGGGTGGAAGAACCGGGGAGCTGTTTTTT	CASSPRQGGRTGELFF
-	TRBD1	TRBJ1-6	TRBV14	TGTGCCAGCAGCCACCGGGACAGGGGCTCGAATTCACCCCTCCACTTT	CASSHRDRGSNSPLHF
many	-	TRBJ1-2	TRBV6-5	TGTGCCAGCAGTTACAAACCGGGAAGGCATGGCTACACCTTC	CASSYKPGRHGYTF
-	TRBD2	TRBJ2-1	TRBV10-2	TGCGCCAGCAATTTAGCGGGAGGGTACAATGAGCAGTTCTTC	CASNLAGGYNEQFF